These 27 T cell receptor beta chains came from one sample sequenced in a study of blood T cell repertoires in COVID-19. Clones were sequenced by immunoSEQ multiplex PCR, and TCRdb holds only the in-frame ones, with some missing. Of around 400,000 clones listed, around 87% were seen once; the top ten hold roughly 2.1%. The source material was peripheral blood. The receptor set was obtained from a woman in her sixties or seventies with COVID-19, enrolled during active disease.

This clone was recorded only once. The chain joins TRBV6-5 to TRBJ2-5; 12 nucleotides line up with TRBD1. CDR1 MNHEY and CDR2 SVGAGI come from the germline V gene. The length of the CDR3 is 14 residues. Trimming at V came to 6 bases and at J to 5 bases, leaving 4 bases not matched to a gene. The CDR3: CASSGTGGWETQYF. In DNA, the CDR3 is TGTGCCAGCAGCGGGACAGGGGGCTGGGAGACCCAGTACTTC.

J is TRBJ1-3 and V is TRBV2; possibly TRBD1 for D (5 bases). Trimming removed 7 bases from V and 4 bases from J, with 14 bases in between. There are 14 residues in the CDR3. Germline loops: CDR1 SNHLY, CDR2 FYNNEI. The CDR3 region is CASTPGLTGNTIYF. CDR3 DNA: TGTGCCAGCACGCCGGGACTTACAGGAAACACCATATATTTT.

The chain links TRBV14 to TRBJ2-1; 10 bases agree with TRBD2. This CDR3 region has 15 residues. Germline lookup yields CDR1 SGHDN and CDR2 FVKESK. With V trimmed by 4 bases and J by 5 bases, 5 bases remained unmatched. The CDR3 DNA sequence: TGTGCCAGCAGCCTCATAGCGGGGGGCCACAATGAGCAGTTCTTC. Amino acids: CASSLIAGGHNEQFF.

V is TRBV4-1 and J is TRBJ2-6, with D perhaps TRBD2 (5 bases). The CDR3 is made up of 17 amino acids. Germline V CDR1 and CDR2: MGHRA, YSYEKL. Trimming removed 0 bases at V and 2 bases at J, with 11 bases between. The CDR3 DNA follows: TGCGCCAGCAGCCAAGATAGAGGAGGAACTGGGGCCAACGTCCTGACTTTC. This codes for CASSQDRGGTGANVLTF.

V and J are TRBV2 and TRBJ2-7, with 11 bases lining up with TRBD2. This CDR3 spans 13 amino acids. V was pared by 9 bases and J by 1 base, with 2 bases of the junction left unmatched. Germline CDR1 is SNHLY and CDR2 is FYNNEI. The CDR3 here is CARRTSGSYEQYF. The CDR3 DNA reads TGTGCCAGACGGACTAGCGGGTCCTACGAGCAGTACTTC.

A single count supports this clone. The CDR3 reads CASSGTGSTGNTIYF. In DNA, the CDR3 is TGTGCCAGCAGTGGGACAGGGAGCACTGGAAACACCATATATTTT. J is TRBJ1-3 and V is TRBV2; TRBD1 matches 8 bases. The germline V gene encodes CDR1 SNHLY and CDR2 FYNNEI. J lost 2 bases, V lost 4 bases, and 4 bases had no gene match. This CDR3 contains 15 residues.

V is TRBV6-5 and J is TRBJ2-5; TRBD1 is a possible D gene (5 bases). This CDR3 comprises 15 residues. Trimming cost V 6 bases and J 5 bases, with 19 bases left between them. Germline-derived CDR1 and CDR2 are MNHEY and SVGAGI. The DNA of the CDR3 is TGTGCCAGCAGGGGTGGGGCTGGGGCCTGGGAGACCCAGTACTTC. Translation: CASRGGAGAWETQYF.

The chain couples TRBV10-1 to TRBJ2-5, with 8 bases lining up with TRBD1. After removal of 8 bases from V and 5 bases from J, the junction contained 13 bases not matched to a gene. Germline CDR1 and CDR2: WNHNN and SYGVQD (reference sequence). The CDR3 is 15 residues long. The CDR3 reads CASDVETGVVETQYF. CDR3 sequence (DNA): TGCGCCAGCGATGTTGAGACAGGGGTCGTGGAGACCCAGTACTTC.

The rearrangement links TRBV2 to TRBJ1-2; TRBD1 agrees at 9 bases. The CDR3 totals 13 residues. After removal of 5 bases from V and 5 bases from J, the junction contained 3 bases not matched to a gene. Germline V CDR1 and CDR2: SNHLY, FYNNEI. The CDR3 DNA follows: TGTGCCAGCAGTTTTGGACAGGGGTATGGCTACACCTTC. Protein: CASSFGQGYGYTF. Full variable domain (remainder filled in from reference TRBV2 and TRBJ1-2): EPEVTQTPSHQVTQMGQEVILRCVPISNHLYFYWYRQILGQKVEFLVSFYNNEISEKSEIFDDQFSVERPDGSNFTLKIRSTKLEDSAMYFCASSFGQGYGYTFGSGTRLTVV.

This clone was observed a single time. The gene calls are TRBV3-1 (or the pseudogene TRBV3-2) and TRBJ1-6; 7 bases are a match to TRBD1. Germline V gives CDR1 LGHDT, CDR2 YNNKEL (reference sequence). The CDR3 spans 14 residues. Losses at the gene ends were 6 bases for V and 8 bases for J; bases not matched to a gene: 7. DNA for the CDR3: TGTGCCAGCAGGGACAGGCCTTCCTATTCACCCCTCCACTTT. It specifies CASRDRPSYSPLHF.

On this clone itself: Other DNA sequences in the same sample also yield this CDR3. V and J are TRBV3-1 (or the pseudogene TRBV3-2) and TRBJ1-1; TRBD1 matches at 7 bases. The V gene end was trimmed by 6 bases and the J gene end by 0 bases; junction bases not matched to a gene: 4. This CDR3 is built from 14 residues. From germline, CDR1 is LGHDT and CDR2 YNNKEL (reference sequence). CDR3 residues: CASSPGQLNTEAFF. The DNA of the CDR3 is TGTGCCAGCAGTCCGGGACAGTTGAACACTGAAGCTTTCTTT.

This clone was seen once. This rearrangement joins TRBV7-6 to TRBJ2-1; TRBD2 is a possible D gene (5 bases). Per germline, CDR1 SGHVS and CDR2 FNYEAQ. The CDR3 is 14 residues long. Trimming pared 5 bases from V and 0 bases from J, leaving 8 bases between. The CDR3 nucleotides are TGTGCCAGCAGCATCCGGGACTCCTACAATGAGCAGTTCTTC. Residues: CASSIRDSYNEQFF.

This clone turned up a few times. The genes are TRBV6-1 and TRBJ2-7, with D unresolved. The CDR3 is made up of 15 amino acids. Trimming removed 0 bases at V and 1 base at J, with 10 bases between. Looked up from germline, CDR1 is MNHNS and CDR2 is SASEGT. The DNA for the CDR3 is TGTGCCAGCAGTGAAGCCCTGGTACTATCCTACGAGCAGTACTTC. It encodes CASSEALVLSYEQYF.

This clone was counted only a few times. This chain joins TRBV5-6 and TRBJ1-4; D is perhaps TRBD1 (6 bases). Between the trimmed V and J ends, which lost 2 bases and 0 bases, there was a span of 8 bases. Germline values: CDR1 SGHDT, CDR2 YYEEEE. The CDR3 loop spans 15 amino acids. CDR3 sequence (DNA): TGTGCCAGCAGCTTACAGGGTGCAACTAATGAAAAACTGTTTTTT. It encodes CASSLQGATNEKLFF.

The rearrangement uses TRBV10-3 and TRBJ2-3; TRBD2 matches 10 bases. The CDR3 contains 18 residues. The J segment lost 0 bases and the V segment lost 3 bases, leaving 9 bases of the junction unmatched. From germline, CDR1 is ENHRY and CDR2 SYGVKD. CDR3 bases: TGTGCCATCAGTGACCCTCAGGTAGCGGGGGGCAGCACAGATACGCAGTATTTT. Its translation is CAISDPQVAGGSTDTQYF.

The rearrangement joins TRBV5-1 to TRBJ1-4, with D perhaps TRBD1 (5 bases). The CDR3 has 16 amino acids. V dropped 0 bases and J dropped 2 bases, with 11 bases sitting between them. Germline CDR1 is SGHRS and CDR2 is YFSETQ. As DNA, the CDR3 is TGCGCCAGCAGCTTGGGAGCGAGACAGACTAATGAAAAACTGTTTTTT. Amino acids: CASSLGARQTNEKLFF. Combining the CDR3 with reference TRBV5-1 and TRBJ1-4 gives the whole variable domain KAGVTQTPRYLIKTRGQQVTLSCSPISGHRSVSWYQQTPGQGLQFLFEYFSETQRNKGNFPGRFSGRQFSNSRSEMNVSTLELGDSALYLCASSLGARQTNEKLFFGSGTQLSVL.

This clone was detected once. The CDR3 bases are TGTGCCAGCAGCTTAGCGCTGAGGCTCTCAGGGGGAGAGACCCAGTACTTC. Protein: CASSLALRLSGGETQYF. The V call is TRBV7-2, the J call TRBJ2-5; 7 bases match TRBD1. From germline, CDR1 is SGHTA and CDR2 FQGNSA. V trimming: 0 bases; J trimming: 4 bases; junction bases outside the gene matches: 11. The CDR3 is 17 amino acids.

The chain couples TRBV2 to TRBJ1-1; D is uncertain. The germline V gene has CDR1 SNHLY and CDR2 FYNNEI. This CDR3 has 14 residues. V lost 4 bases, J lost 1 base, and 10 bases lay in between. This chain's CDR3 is CASSGGRGNTEAFF. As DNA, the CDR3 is TGTGCCAGCAGTGGTGGGCGGGGGAACACTGAAGCTTTCTTT.

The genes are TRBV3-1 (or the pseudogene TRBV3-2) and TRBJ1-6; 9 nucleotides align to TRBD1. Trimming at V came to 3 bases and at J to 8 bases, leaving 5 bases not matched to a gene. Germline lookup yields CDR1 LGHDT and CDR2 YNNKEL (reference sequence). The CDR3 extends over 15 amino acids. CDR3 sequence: CASSQGDREHSPLHF. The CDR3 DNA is TGTGCCAGCAGCCAGGGGGACAGGGAGCATTCACCCCTCCACTTT.

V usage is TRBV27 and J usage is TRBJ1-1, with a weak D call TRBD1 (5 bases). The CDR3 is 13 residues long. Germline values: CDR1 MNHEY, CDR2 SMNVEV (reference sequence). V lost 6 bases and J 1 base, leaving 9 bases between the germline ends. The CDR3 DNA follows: TGTGCCAGCAGGACAGCCGAGAACACTGAAGCTTTCTTT. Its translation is CASRTAENTEAFF.

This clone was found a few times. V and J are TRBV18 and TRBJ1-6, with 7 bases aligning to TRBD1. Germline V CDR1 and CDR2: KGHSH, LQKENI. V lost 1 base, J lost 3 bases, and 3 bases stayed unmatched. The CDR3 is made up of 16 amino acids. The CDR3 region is CASSPQGAGYNSPLHF. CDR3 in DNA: TGTGCCAGCTCACCACAGGGGGCCGGCTATAATTCACCCCTCCACTTT.

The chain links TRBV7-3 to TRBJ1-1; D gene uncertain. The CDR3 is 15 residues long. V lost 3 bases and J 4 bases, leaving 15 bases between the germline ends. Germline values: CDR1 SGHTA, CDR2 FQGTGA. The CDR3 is CASSFGAPEGTEAFF. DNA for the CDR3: TGTGCCAGCAGCTTCGGCGCTCCTGAGGGCACTGAAGCTTTCTTT.

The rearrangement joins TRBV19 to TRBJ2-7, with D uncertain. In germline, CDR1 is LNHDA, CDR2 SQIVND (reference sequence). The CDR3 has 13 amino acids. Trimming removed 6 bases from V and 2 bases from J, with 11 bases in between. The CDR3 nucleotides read TGTGCCAGTAGAGGCACGGGTACCTACGAGCAGTACTTC. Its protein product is CASRGTGTYEQYF.

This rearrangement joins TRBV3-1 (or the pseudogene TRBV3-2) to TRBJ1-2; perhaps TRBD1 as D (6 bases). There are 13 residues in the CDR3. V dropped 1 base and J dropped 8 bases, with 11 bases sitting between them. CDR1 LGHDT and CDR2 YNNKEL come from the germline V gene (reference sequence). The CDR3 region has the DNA TGTGCCAGCAGCCAAGCAGGGGCGAGGGGCTACACCTTC. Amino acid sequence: CASSQAGARGYTF.

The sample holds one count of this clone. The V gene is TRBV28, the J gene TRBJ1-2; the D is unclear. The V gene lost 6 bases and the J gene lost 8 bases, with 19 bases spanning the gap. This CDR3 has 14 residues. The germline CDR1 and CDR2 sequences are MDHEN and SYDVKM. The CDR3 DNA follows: TGTGCCAGCAGACTAAGCGGTCAGGTGGGCGGCTACACCTTC. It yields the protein CASRLSGQVGGYTF.

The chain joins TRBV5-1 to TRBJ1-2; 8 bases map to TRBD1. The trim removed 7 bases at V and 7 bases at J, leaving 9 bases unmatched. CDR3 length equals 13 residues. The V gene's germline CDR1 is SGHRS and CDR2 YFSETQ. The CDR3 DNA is TGCGCCAGCTCGGACAGGGCTTCTGGTGGCTACACCTTC. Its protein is CASSDRASGGYTF.

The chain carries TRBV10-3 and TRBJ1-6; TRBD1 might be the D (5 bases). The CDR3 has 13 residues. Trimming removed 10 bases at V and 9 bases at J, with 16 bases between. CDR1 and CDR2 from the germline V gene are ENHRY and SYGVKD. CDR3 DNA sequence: TGTGCCACCAACCGGGACTTGGGTTCACCCCTCCACTTT. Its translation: CATNRDLGSPLHF.